The 20 T cell receptor beta chains in this list originate from one sample, sequenced in a study of blood T cell repertoires in COVID-19. This table comes from immunoSEQ multiplex PCR, and its TCRdb copy is limited to in-frame clones, with some not included. Of 450,000 or so clones in the sample, around nine tenths were seen once. Specimen: peripheral blood. These receptors all stem from a woman between 40 and 55 years old with COVID-19, enrolled during active disease.

This sequence joins TRBV3-1 (or the pseudogene TRBV3-2) and TRBJ2-4, with a tentative D call TRBD2 (6 bases). Germline CDR1 and CDR2: LGHDT and YNNKEL (reference sequence). The CDR3 is 16 amino acids. The germline V and J ends were trimmed by 0 bases and 8 bases, with 17 bases remaining between them. CDR3 in DNA: TGTGCCAGCAGCCAAGATCGGGAGCCCTGGGTCGACATTCAGTACTTC. It translates to CASSQDREPWVDIQYF.

This chain connects TRBV19 to TRBJ2-7; TRBD1 might be the D (6 bases). Germline-derived CDR1 and CDR2 are LNHDA and SQIVND (reference sequence). Trimming took 6 bases from V and 4 from J, leaving 13 bases between them. The CDR3 loop spans 13 amino acids. Here the CDR3 reads CASRHRARYEQYF. For the CDR3, the DNA is TGTGCCAGTAGACACAGGGCGAGGTACGAGCAGTACTTC.

The J gene is TRBJ2-1, the V gene TRBV6-2 or TRBV6-3, with a tentative D call TRBD2 (6 bases). Trimming left V 6 bases short and J 9 bases short, with 12 bases between. Germline V gene data show CDR1 as MNHEY and CDR2 as SVGEGT. This CDR3 spans 12 amino acids. The CDR3 nucleotides are TGTGCCAGCAGCCTGGGACTTGGTGAGCAGTTCTTC. It codes for CASSLGLGEQFF.

The chain couples TRBV3-1 (or the pseudogene TRBV3-2) to TRBJ2-1; the match to TRBD2 covers 7 bases. This CDR3 comprises 19 residues. Trimming took 4 bases from V and 0 from J; bases not matched to a gene: 15. Per the germline V gene, CDR1 is LGHDT and CDR2 is YNNKEL (reference sequence). The CDR3 coding sequence is TGTGCCAGCAGCCCACTTTCACGCTCTTGGGGGGGCTCCTACAATGAGCAGTTCTTC. It translates to CASSPLSRSWGGSYNEQFF.

The rearrangement joins TRBV4-3 to TRBJ2-1, with 8 bases aligning to TRBD2. The germline V gene has CDR1 LGHNA and CDR2 YSLEER. CDR3 size: 16 residues. Trimming took 1 base from V and 7 from J; bases not matched to a gene: 9. The CDR3 bases are TGCGCCAGCAGCCAAGTCTCATCGGGAGGGTGGAATGAGCAGTTCTTC. Translating it yields CASSQVSSGGWNEQFF.

J is TRBJ2-3 and V is TRBV6-4, with TRBD1 identical over 9 bases. The V and J ends lost 0 bases and 0 bases, in that order; junction bases with no gene match: 4. The CDR3 has 17 amino acids. CDR1 and CDR2 from the germline V gene are MRHNA and SNTAGT. The CDR3 region has the DNA TGTGCCAGCAGTGACTCGAAGACAGGGGGAAGCACAGATACGCAGTATTTT. This encodes CASSDSKTGGSTDTQYF.

The chain uses TRBV5-6 and TRBJ1-4; the D gene is possibly TRBD1 (6 bases). The CDR3 covers 15 residues. Trimming stripped 2 bases from V and 8 bases from J, with 16 bases between. The V gene's germline CDR1 is SGHDT and CDR2 YYEEEE. CDR3: CASSFFQGIGEKLFF. CDR3 bases: TGTGCCAGCAGCTTTTTTCAGGGGATTGGGGAAAAACTGTTTTTT.

The rearrangement uses TRBV19 and TRBJ1-1, with 7 bases lining up with TRBD1. V shed 3 bases, J shed 0 bases, and the junction held 10 bases outside the gene matches. Germline V gene lookup returns CDR1 LNHDA and CDR2 SQIVND (reference sequence). This CDR3 has 17 amino acids. CDR3 nucleotides: TGTGCCAGTAGTATTCCCCCGCACAGGGGACTGAACACTGAAGCTTTCTTT. Translated: CASSIPPHRGLNTEAFF.

The chain combines TRBV28 with TRBJ2-7; tentative D call: TRBD2 (6 bases). V was trimmed by 2 bases and J by 0 bases, leaving 11 bases between them. The CDR3 is 15 amino acids. The germline CDR1 and CDR2 sequences are MDHEN and SYDVKM. The CDR3 coding sequence is TGTGCCAGCAGTTTAGCTAGCGCGTCCTCCTACGAGCAGTACTTC. Amino acids: CASSLASASSYEQYF.

The V gene is TRBV28, the J gene TRBJ2-1, with D perhaps TRBD2 (6 bases). V lost 6 bases to trimming and J lost 4 bases, with 13 bases between them. Germline CDR1 reads MDHEN; CDR2 reads SYDVKM. There are 14 residues in the CDR3. CDR3 DNA sequence: TGTGCCAGCAGCCCATCGGGACTGTACAATGAGCAGTTCTTC. Its translation: CASSPSGLYNEQFF.

This clone has a handful of counts. The rearrangement uses TRBV6-2 or TRBV6-3 and TRBJ1-1; 8 nucleotides agree with TRBD1. The CDR3 totals 16 residues. The trim removed 1 base at V and 3 bases at J, leaving 7 bases unmatched. Germline V gene sequence: CDR1 MNHEY, CDR2 SVGEGT. In nucleotides, the CDR3 is TGTGCCAGCAGTTACTTTGCCGACAGGGGTTACACTGAAGCTTTCTTT. Residues: CASSYFADRGYTEAFF.

The V and J genes are TRBV7-9 and TRBJ2-7, with TRBD2 as a possible D gene (7 bases). CDR1 is SEHNR and CDR2 is FQNEAQ in the germline V gene (reference sequence). Trimming took off 5 bases at V and 9 bases at J, with 23 bases between the two ends. The CDR3 runs to 15 residues. CDR3 sequence (DNA): TGTGCCAGCAGCCCTCAAGGGGGGGACGGAATGTGGCAGTACTTC. It is translated as CASSPQGGDGMWQYF.

The V call is TRBV30, the J call TRBJ1-1, with 9 bases that match TRBD1. The CDR3 spans 14 residues. V trimming: 3 bases; J trimming: 1 base; junction bases outside the gene matches: 3. Germline CDR1 is GTSNPN and CDR2 is SVGIG (reference sequence). The CDR3 DNA reads TGTGCCTGGAGCCGGGACAGGGCGAACACTGAAGCTTTCTTT. Amino acids: CAWSRDRANTEAFF.

The rearrangement joins TRBV19 to TRBJ2-7; possible D gene TRBD1, 6 bases. Trimming took off 5 bases at V and 1 base at J, with 18 bases between the two ends. This CDR3 spans 16 amino acids. Germline V CDR1 and CDR2: LNHDA, SQIVND (reference sequence). CDR3 loop: CASSGRDIRTSYEQYF. The CDR3 DNA is TGTGCCAGTAGTGGCCGGGACATAAGAACTTCCTACGAGCAGTACTTC.

The table lists this clone with a count of one. The J gene is TRBJ2-2, the V gene TRBV7-9, with TRBD2 matching over 12 bases. The CDR3 runs 17 residues. V trimming: 5 bases; J trimming: 0 bases; junction bases outside the gene matches: 4. Germline V gene sequence: CDR1 SEHNR, CDR2 FQNEAQ (reference sequence). DNA of the CDR3: TGTGCCAGCAGCCCCCCTAGCGGGAGGGCGAACACCGGGGAGCTGTTTTTT. Protein: CASSPPSGRANTGELFF.

This rearrangement joins TRBV27 to TRBJ2-1; the match to TRBD2 covers 11 bases. The V gene end was trimmed by 6 bases and the J gene end by 3 bases; junction bases not matched to a gene: 4. The CDR3 consists of 15 residues. In germline, CDR1 is MNHEY, CDR2 SMNVEV (reference sequence). DNA for the CDR3: TGTGCCAGCAGAAGTGGGACTAGCGGCTACAATGAGCAGTTCTTC. It codes for CASRSGTSGYNEQFF.

This clone appeared once. The chain couples TRBV6-4 to TRBJ1-3, with D possibly matching TRBD1 (5 bases). The CDR3 loop spans 17 amino acids. Per germline, CDR1 MRHNA and CDR2 SNTAGT. Trimming removed 6 bases at V and 0 bases at J, with 18 bases between. The CDR3 nucleotides read TGTGCCAGCAGGGAGACAGTGAAAGGCCGCTCTGGAAACACCATATATTTT. Its protein is CASRETVKGRSGNTIYF.

In this sample, this clone turned up once. The V gene is TRBV6-5, the J gene TRBJ2-7; no definite D call. Germline CDR1 and CDR2: MNHEY and SVGAGI. The V end was cut by 7 bases, the J end by 3 bases, with 7 bases between. This CDR3 is 11 amino acids long. CDR3 loop: CASTGSYEQYF. The CDR3 bases are TGTGCCAGCACAGGTAGCTACGAGCAGTACTTC.

The genes are TRBV27 and TRBJ1-1, with D possibly matching TRBD1 (5 bases). Germline loops: CDR1 MNHEY, CDR2 SMNVEV (reference sequence). The CDR3 loop spans 13 amino acids. The germline V and J ends were trimmed by 6 bases and 5 bases, with 13 bases remaining between them. CDR3 protein: CASSSGLGTEAFF. The DNA for the CDR3 is TGTGCCAGCAGCTCAGGGTTGGGAACTGAAGCTTTCTTT.

This chain joins TRBV29-1 and TRBJ2-7, with TRBD1 matching over 10 bases. From germline, CDR1 is SQVTM and CDR2 ANQGSEA. After removal of 6 bases from V and 3 bases from J, the junction contained 5 bases not matched to a gene. The CDR3 runs 13 residues. CDR3 sequence reads: CSVARTGGYEQYF. The CDR3 region has the DNA TGCAGCGTAGCCCGGACAGGGGGCTACGAGCAGTACTTC.